One and the same sample provided the 28 T cell receptor beta chains below, sequenced in a study of long-term antiretroviral therapy in people with HIV. An immunoSEQ assay, version v3.0, was performed at survey level. Profiled with immunoSEQ multiplex PCR; TCRdb holds only in-frame clones, not every one. The sample has about 29,000 clones; about 77% are singletons. Sequenced material: unsorted PBMCs, taken 1.5 years before starting antiretroviral therapy. The receptors were gathered from a man younger than 35 with HIV.

The V call is TRBV21-1, the J call TRBJ1-2; the D call TRBD1 from the table was never checked on the DNA. TRBV21-1 is marked as a pseudogene. The CDR3 spans 15 residues. This CDR3 reads CASGKGAALAHGYTF. CDR3 sequence (DNA): TGTGCCAGCGGCAAAGGGGCAGCCCTTGCGCATGGCTACACCTTC.

The chain couples TRBV13 to TRBJ2-5, with 15 nucleotides matching TRBD2. V shed 3 bases, J shed 4 bases, and the junction held 6 bases outside the gene matches. In germline, CDR1 is PRHDT, CDR2 FYEKMQ (reference sequence). The CDR3 has 17 amino acids. The CDR3 DNA follows: TGTGCCAGCAGCTTTGGACTAGCGGGGGGGTTGACAGAGACCCAGTACTTC. Its translation is CASSFGLAGGLTETQYF.

The J gene is TRBJ2-6, the V gene TRBV28, with D uncertain. The CDR3 has 16 amino acids. Trimming left V 6 bases short and J 4 bases short, with 16 bases between. Per the germline V gene, CDR1 is MDHEN and CDR2 is SYDVKM. CDR3 region: CASSRGRPLGANVLTF. CDR3 coding DNA: TGTGCCAGCAGCCGAGGAAGGCCCCTCGGGGCCAACGTCCTGACTTTC.

The chain uses TRBV30 and TRBJ1-6; no reliable D call. Germline CDR1 reads GTSNPN; CDR2 reads SVGIG (reference sequence). V lost 5 bases and J 4 bases, leaving 21 bases between the germline ends. CDR3 length equals 17 residues. Here the CDR3 reads CAWALGQLTPYNSPLHF. CDR3 DNA: TGTGCCTGGGCTCTAGGGCAGTTGACCCCGTATAATTCACCCCTCCACTTT. Supplemented by reference TRBV30 and TRBJ1-6, the full variable domain reads SQTIHQWPATLVQPVGSPLSLECTVEGTSNPNLYWYRQAAGRGLQLLFYSVGIGQISSEVPQNLSASRPQDRQFILSSKKLLLSDSGFYLCAWALGQLTPYNSPLHFGNGTRLTVT.

This chain uses TRBV6-6 with TRBJ2-2; maybe TRBD2 (7 bases). Trimming shortened V by 0 bases and J by 4 bases, and 9 bases separated the two germline ends. Germline CDR1 MNHNY, CDR2 SVGAGI (reference sequence). CDR3 length: 15 residues. CDR3 region: CASSYSGGPTGELFF. CDR3 DNA: TGTGCCAGCAGTTACTCCGGGGGGCCCACCGGGGAGCTGTTTTTT.

This chain joins TRBV6-5 and TRBJ1-5, with TRBD1 matching over 7 bases. V lost 3 bases to trimming and J lost 7 bases; unmatched junction nucleotides: 6. The CDR3 has 14 residues. Germline lookup yields CDR1 MNHEY and CDR2 SVGAGI. This chain's CDR3 is CASSYGQGGQPQHF. As DNA, the CDR3 is TGTGCCAGCAGTTATGGGCAGGGGGGGCAGCCCCAGCATTTT.

This clone was picked up a small number of times. This chain joins TRBV7-6 and TRBJ2-7; the D gene is possibly TRBD2 (5 bases). V gave up 5 bases and J gave up 6 bases, with 17 bases separating them. Germline-derived CDR1 and CDR2 are SGHVS and FNYEAQ. CDR3 length equals 14 residues. The CDR3 bases are TGTGCCAGCAGCGACCGGGAACCCCTTGGCGAGCAGTACTTC. It is translated as CASSDREPLGEQYF.

This chain connects TRBV27 to TRBJ2-3; the D is unclear. The germline V and J ends were trimmed by 6 bases and 0 bases, with 10 bases remaining between them. In germline, CDR1 is MNHEY, CDR2 SMNVEV (reference sequence). This CDR3 is built from 14 residues. The CDR3 loop is CASSYGGSTDTQYF. CDR3 coding DNA: TGTGCCAGCAGCTATGGCGGTAGCACAGATACGCAGTATTTT.

The J gene is TRBJ2-7, the V gene TRBV11-2; 7 bases map to TRBD1. Germline trimming cut 5 bases from V and 4 bases from J; bases unmatched to any gene: 5. The CDR3 totals 13 residues. Per the germline V gene, CDR1 is SGHAT and CDR2 is FQNNGV. CDR3 bases: TGTGCCAGCAGCCGGGACAGTGGTTACGAGCAGTACTTC. Translating it yields CASSRDSGYEQYF.

V usage is TRBV10-1 and J usage is TRBJ1-5; the D is unclear. The V gene lost 0 bases and the J gene lost 7 bases, with 7 bases spanning the gap. The CDR3 is 13 amino acids. Germline assignment: CDR1 WNHNN and CDR2 SYGVQD (reference sequence). CDR3 loop: CASSESSYQPQHF. CDR3 nucleotide sequence: TGCGCCAGCAGTGAGTCGTCCTACCAGCCCCAGCATTTT.

The chain has TRBV7-8 and TRBJ2-1, with D possibly TRBD1 on 6 matching bases. V was shortened by 5 bases and J by 8 bases, with 16 bases between the two germline ends. Germline CDR1 is SGHVS and CDR2 is FQNEAQ. CDR3 size: 14 residues. In DNA, the CDR3 is TGTGCCAGCAGCCGGGACACAAGGAGACATGAGCAGTTCTTC. This translates into CASSRDTRRHEQFF.

The gene calls are TRBV13 and TRBJ2-5, with 7 bases that match TRBD2. The germline V gene has CDR1 PRHDT and CDR2 FYEKMQ (reference sequence). The CDR3 runs 13 residues. J lost 0 bases, V lost 8 bases, and 3 bases had no gene match. The DNA of the CDR3 is TGTGCCAGCGGTAGCGGGTACCAAGAGACCCAGTACTTC. Translating it yields CASGSGYQETQYF.

V is TRBV7-2 and J is TRBJ2-2; TRBD2 is a possible D gene (7 bases). CDR1 is SGHTA, CDR2 FQGNSA, per germline. The length of the CDR3 is 16 residues. Trimming cost V 3 bases and J 6 bases, with 17 bases left between them. The CDR3: CASSFGRGPVPGELFF. The CDR3 DNA follows: TGTGCCAGCAGCTTCGGGCGGGGGCCAGTTCCCGGGGAGCTGTTTTTT.

The chain employs TRBV5-6 and TRBJ1-1; D gene ambiguous. CDR3 length: 15 amino acids. V dropped 4 bases and J dropped 0 bases, with 13 bases sitting between them. Germline-derived CDR1 and CDR2 are SGHDT and YYEEEE. The CDR3 bases are TGTGCCAGCAGCCCTCATGCAGACCTGAACACTGAAGCTTTCTTT. It yields the protein CASSPHADLNTEAFF.

The rearrangement uses TRBV6-5 and TRBJ1-1; D is possibly TRBD1 (6 bases). CDR1 MNHEY and CDR2 SVGAGI come from the germline V gene. The CDR3 covers 14 residues. V dropped 2 bases and J dropped 7 bases, with 14 bases sitting between them. Written as DNA, the CDR3 is TGTGCCAGCAGTTACGCGGGGGCCCTTTATGAAGCTTTCTTT. It translates to CASSYAGALYEAFF.

The chain uses TRBV7-2 and TRBJ1-1, with D uncertain. This CDR3 is 15 amino acids long. Trimming removed 1 base at V and 1 base at J, with 10 bases between. Per germline, CDR1 SGHTA and CDR2 FQGNSA. The CDR3 nucleotides are TGTGCCAGCAGCTTAGTTAGAAGGGCGAACACTGAAGCTTTCTTT. As protein: CASSLVRRANTEAFF.

The chain has TRBV19 and TRBJ2-7, with TRBD2 identical over 12 bases. The CDR3 totals 15 residues. The germline gives CDR1 LNHDA, CDR2 SQIVND (reference sequence). The junction had 6 bases not matched to a gene; V was cut back by 6 bases and J by 3 bases. In DNA form, the CDR3 reads TGTGCCAGTAGCCAGACTAGCGGGAGAAACTACGAGCAGTACTTC. Translated: CASSQTSGRNYEQYF.

The genes are TRBV15 and TRBJ2-1, with D perhaps given as TRBD1 or TRBD2 (5 bases each). The CDR3 length is 15 residues. Trimming took off 5 bases at V and 2 bases at J, with 13 bases between the two ends. The V gene's germline CDR1 is LNHNV and CDR2 YYDKDF (reference sequence). DNA of the CDR3: TGTGCCACCAGCGACCGGGACGGGACCTACAATGAGCAGTTCTTC. This sequence encodes CATSDRDGTYNEQFF.

The chain uses TRBV10-3 and TRBJ1-3, with TRBD1 as a possible D gene (6 bases). This CDR3 region has 13 residues. Per germline, CDR1 ENHRY and CDR2 SYGVKD. V was cut by 11 bases and J by 3 bases, with 14 bases left in between. The CDR3, as DNA: TGTGCCGCCGGAGGGGGGGGTGGAAACACCATATATTTT. This codes for CAAGGGGGNTIYF.

The J gene is TRBJ1-2, the V gene TRBV28; D gene uncertain. This CDR3 region has 13 residues. The germline V gene encodes CDR1 MDHEN and CDR2 SYDVKM. Trimming left V 3 bases short and J 2 bases short, with 7 bases between. CDR3 nucleotides: TGTGCCAGCAGTTTCTCAGAGAACTATGGCTACACCTTC. Translated, it gives CASSFSENYGYTF.

Of note for this clone: Additional DNA sequences in this sample encode the identical CDR3. The rearrangement links TRBV19 to TRBJ1-5, with D hard to call. This CDR3 contains 13 residues. The germline V and J ends were trimmed by 3 bases and 4 bases, with 7 bases remaining between them. CDR1 and CDR2 from the germline V gene are LNHDA and SQIVND (reference sequence). The CDR3: CASSILGNQPQHF. The CDR3 region has the DNA TGTGCCAGTAGTATTTTAGGGAATCAGCCCCAGCATTTT.

This chain uses TRBV6-5 with TRBJ2-7; D is possibly TRBD1 (5 bases). Germline V lookup: CDR1 MNHEY, CDR2 SVGAGI. Trimming pared 0 bases from V and 2 bases from J, leaving 11 bases between. The CDR3 consists of 15 residues. Here the CDR3 reads CASSYSQDKTYEQYF. The CDR3 nucleotides read TGTGCCAGCAGTTACTCGCAGGACAAGACCTACGAGCAGTACTTC.

The chain has TRBV30 and TRBJ1-2; TRBD1 might be the D (6 bases). V was clipped by 3 bases and J by 8 bases, with 16 bases between them. The V gene's germline CDR1 is GTSNPN and CDR2 SVGIG (reference sequence). This CDR3 comprises 13 residues. The CDR3 DNA sequence: TGTGCCTGGAGAACAGGGAGCATAAGGGGCTACACCTTC. As protein: CAWRTGSIRGYTF.

J is TRBJ2-7 and V is TRBV13, with D maybe TRBD2 (5 bases). The CDR3 is 13 amino acids. V was clipped by 4 bases and J by 3 bases, with 10 bases between them. Per the germline V gene, CDR1 is PRHDT and CDR2 is FYEKMQ (reference sequence). This chain's CDR3 is CASSSTSYYEQYF. CDR3 bases: TGTGCCAGCAGCTCCACTAGTTACTACGAGCAGTACTTC.

The chain couples TRBV30 to TRBJ1-1; the D is unclear. This CDR3 region has 13 residues. V was pared by 4 bases and J by 0 bases, with 9 bases between. From germline, CDR1 is GTSNPN and CDR2 SVGIG (reference sequence). The chain's CDR3 is CAWTQALNTEAFF. Here the CDR3 DNA reads TGTGCCTGGACCCAGGCTTTGAACACTGAAGCTTTCTTT.

This clone was recorded a few times. The chain carries TRBV18 and TRBJ1-5, with D tentatively TRBD1 (6 bases). The V and J ends lost 4 bases and 4 bases respectively, with 11 bases between them. Germline V gene data show CDR1 as KGHSH and CDR2 as LQKENI. The CDR3 sequence is 14 residues long. The CDR3 sequence: CASSQDSLNQPQHF. CDR3 nucleotides: TGTGCCAGCTCACAGGACAGTCTAAATCAGCCCCAGCATTTT.

Only a few counts were recorded for this clone. V gene TRBV10-1 combines with J gene TRBJ2-3, with a tentative D call TRBD2 (5 bases). Trimming shortened V by 3 bases and J by 4 bases, and 11 bases separated the two germline ends. Per the germline V gene, CDR1 is WNHNN and CDR2 is SYGVQD (reference sequence). This CDR3 is 14 amino acids long. CDR3 sequence reads: CASSDSGVSDTQYF. CDR3 sequence (DNA): TGCGCCAGCAGTGATTCCGGGGTGTCAGATACGCAGTATTTT.

The rearrangement uses TRBV9 and TRBJ2-7; D possibly matches TRBD1 or TRBD2 (5 bases each). Trimming removed 4 bases at V and 5 bases at J, with 16 bases between. The CDR3 is made up of 14 amino acids. Germline CDR1 reads SGDLS; CDR2 reads YYNGEE. As DNA, the CDR3 is TGTGCCAGCAGCTCCGGGGCCGACACCGACGAGCAGTACTTC. Translated: CASSSGADTDEQYF.